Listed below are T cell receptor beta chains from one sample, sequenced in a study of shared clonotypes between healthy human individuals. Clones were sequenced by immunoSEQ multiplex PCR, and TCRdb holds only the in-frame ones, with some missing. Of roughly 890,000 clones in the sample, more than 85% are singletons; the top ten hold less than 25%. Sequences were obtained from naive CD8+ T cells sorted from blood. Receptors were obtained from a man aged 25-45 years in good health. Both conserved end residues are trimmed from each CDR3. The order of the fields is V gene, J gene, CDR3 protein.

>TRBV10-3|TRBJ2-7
AISDPGLSFYEQY
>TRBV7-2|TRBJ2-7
ASSLGLAAPTYEQY
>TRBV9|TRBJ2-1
ASSAGDPSNEQF
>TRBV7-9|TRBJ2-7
ASSHPPRVTTYEQY
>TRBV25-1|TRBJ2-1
ASRTNERVPYNEQF
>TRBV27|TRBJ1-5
ASSHLDQPQH
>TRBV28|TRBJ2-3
ASSFPEASTDTQY
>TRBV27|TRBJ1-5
ASNRGGAAGRPQH
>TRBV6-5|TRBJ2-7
ASSPRLAGDQY
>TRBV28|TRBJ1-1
ASSLYRGVNTEAF
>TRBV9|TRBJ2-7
ASSPRPRGTYEQY
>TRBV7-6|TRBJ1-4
ASRKAGVGEKLF
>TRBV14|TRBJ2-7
ASSQEQGWIYEQY
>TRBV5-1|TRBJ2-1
ASSLGPNEQF
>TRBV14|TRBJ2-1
ASSQGGLATTYNEQF
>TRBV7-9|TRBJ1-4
ASSPPRGLLDEKLF
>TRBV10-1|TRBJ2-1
ASSGIRGTYNEQF
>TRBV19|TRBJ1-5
ASSERTYGQPQH
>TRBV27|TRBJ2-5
ASSSLAAQETQY
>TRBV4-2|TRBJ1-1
ASSREEGAGTEAF
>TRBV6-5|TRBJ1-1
ASSIEGNTEAF
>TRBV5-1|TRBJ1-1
ASSLRTGSTEAF
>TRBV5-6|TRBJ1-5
ASSLFSYSNQPQH
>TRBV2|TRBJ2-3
ARTVTDTQY
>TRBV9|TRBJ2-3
ASSVGNPGTDTQY
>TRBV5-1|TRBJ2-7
ASSLELTYEQY
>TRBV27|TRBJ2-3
ASSLSPAADTQY
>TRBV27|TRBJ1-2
ASSPGLNYGYT
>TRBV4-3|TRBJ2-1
ASSQGTSGTYEQF
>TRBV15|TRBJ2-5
ATSNNQGRGRETQY
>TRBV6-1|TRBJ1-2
ASSENYRGLNYGYT
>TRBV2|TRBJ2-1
ASSEGQGGLAGVDEQF
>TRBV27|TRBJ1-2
ASRGGGPRGYGYT
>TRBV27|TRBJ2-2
ASRPGLNTGELF
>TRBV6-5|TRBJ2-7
ASSYSAPYEQY
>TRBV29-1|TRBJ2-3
SLEGDTDTQY
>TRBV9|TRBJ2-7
ASSVDPTSGRYEQY
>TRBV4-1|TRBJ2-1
ASSPSGAEQF
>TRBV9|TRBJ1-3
ASSVQGAAGNTIY
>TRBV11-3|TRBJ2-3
ASSLRSGVDTQY
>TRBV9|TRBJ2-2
ASSTRTGRSTGELF
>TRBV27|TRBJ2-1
ASSSTTTGINEQF
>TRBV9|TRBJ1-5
ASSYGPDNQPQH
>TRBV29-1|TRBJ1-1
SVLDRRTEAF
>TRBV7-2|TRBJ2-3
ASSWSPSGRGTDTQY